The rows below give T cell receptor beta chains drawn from one sample of a study of blood T cell repertoires in COVID-19. Assay: immunoSEQ multiplex PCR; the TCRdb copy retains only in-frame clones and omits some. The table records about 57,000 clones, 87% of them present only once. The sequencing input was peripheral blood. Source of these receptors: a woman older than 75 with COVID-19, enrolled during active disease. Each CDR3 is given with its conserved first and last residue. A D gene is named only where the DNA matches it firmly. Some rows mark clone size as missing; the rest say once, few, many or name a class of expanded clone.

CDR3 DNA: TGTGCCAGCAGAACTAGGCGTAGCGGACTCTCCTACGAGCAGTACTTC
CDR3 protein: CASRTRRSGLSYEQYF
clone size: .
D gene: .
J gene: TRBJ2-7
V gene: TRBV27

CDR3 DNA: TGTGCCAGCAGTAACGTCGGGGGAGGGAATGAAAAACTGTTTTTT
CDR3 protein: CASSNVGGGNEKLFF
clone size: .
D gene: .
J gene: TRBJ1-4
V gene: TRBV6-5

CDR3 DNA: TGTGCCAGCAGCTTATTCGGGCAGGGTCGTGGTGGCTACACCTTC
CDR3 protein: CASSLFGQGRGGYTF
clone size: .
D gene: .
J gene: TRBJ1-2
V gene: TRBV7-9

CDR3 DNA: TGTGCCAGTACCAGCCCGGCGGGGGCCTATGGCTACACCTTC
CDR3 protein: CASTSPAGAYGYTF
clone size: .
D gene: .
J gene: TRBJ1-2
V gene: TRBV19

CDR3 DNA: TGCGCCAGCAGCAACCAACCCACAGGGACCTACAATGAGCAGTTCTTC
CDR3 protein: CASSNQPTGTYNEQFF
clone size: .
D gene: .
J gene: TRBJ2-1
V gene: TRBV5-1

CDR3 DNA: TGTGCCAGCTCAGCCGGGACTAGCGGGGGTCGTTCCTACGAGCAGTACTTC
CDR3 protein: CASSAGTSGGRSYEQYF
clone size: .
D gene: TRBD2
J gene: TRBJ2-7
V gene: TRBV18

CDR3 DNA: TGTGCCAGCAGCCTATCCCACAGGGCTGGAAACACCATATATTTT
CDR3 protein: CASSLSHRAGNTIYF
clone size: .
D gene: .
J gene: TRBJ1-3
V gene: TRBV7-3

CDR3 DNA: TGTGCCAGCAGCTATCAAGCTCTCTCGTACGAGCAGTACTTC
CDR3 protein: CASSYQALSYEQYF
clone size: .
D gene: .
J gene: TRBJ2-7
V gene: TRBV7-2

CDR3 DNA: TGTGCCACCAGTGATCAAAGACAGAACTATGGCTACACCTTC
CDR3 protein: CATSDQRQNYGYTF
clone size: few
D gene: .
J gene: TRBJ1-2
V gene: TRBV24-1

CDR3 DNA: TGTGCCAGCAGCCCTAAACTTCGTATTGGAGAGACCCAGTACTTC
CDR3 protein: CASSPKLRIGETQYF
clone size: .
D gene: .
J gene: TRBJ2-5
V gene: TRBV7-9

CDR3 DNA: TGTGCCAGCAGCGTAAGGCCTAGCGGGGGACTCGGCGGGGAGCTGTTTTTT
CDR3 protein: CASSVRPSGGLGGELFF
clone size: .
D gene: TRBD2
J gene: TRBJ2-2
V gene: TRBV7-7

CDR3 DNA: TGTGCCAGCAGCCCCCTGGAAGGGGGCTCCTACAATGAGCAGTTCTTC
CDR3 protein: CASSPLEGGSYNEQFF
clone size: .
D gene: .
J gene: TRBJ2-1
V gene: TRBV6-2/TRBV6-3

CDR3 DNA: TGTGCCAGCGGCGGGGGACTATGGAGCAATCAGCCCCAGCATTTT
CDR3 protein: CASGGGLWSNQPQHF
clone size: few
D gene: .
J gene: TRBJ1-5
V gene: TRBV2

CDR3 DNA: TGTGCCAGCAGCCAGGTTCTAGCGGGGGCCGGGGGCAATGAGCAGTTCTTC
CDR3 protein: CASSQVLAGAGGNEQFF
clone size: .
D gene: TRBD2
J gene: TRBJ2-1
V gene: TRBV7-2

CDR3 DNA: TGCGCCAGCAGTGTGCCCCGGGACAGAGGAATTAATTCACCCCTCCACTTT
CDR3 protein: CASSVPRDRGINSPLHF
clone size: .
D gene: TRBD1
J gene: TRBJ1-6
V gene: TRBV10-2

CDR3 DNA: TGTGCCAGCAGTAGCTGGTTGGGCGATGAGCAGTTCTTC
CDR3 protein: CASSSWLGDEQFF
clone size: .
D gene: .
J gene: TRBJ2-1
V gene: TRBV6-6

CDR3 DNA: TGTGCCAGCTCACGCCCCACCGGGGGAAAACTGTTTTTT
CDR3 protein: CASSRPTGGKLFF
clone size: .
D gene: .
J gene: TRBJ1-4
V gene: TRBV18

CDR3 DNA: TGTGCCAGCACCACGGGATCTGCTGGCTCTGGGGCCAACGTCCTGACTTTC
CDR3 protein: CASTTGSAGSGANVLTF
clone size: .
D gene: .
J gene: TRBJ2-6
V gene: TRBV3-1/TRBV3-2

CDR3 DNA: TGTGCCAGCAAGTCGACAGGGAACCTAGACAATGAGCAGTTCTTC
CDR3 protein: CASKSTGNLDNEQFF
clone size: few
D gene: TRBD1
J gene: TRBJ2-1
V gene: TRBV6-5

CDR3 DNA: TGCGCCAGCAGCCAAGATCAAATAGCGGGGGGGCCAGAGACCCAGTACTTC
CDR3 protein: CASSQDQIAGGPETQYF
clone size: .
D gene: TRBD2
J gene: TRBJ2-5
V gene: TRBV4-1

CDR3 DNA: TGCGCCAGCAGCGCTCAGGGCGCCAACACTGAAGCTTTCTTT
CDR3 protein: CASSAQGANTEAFF
clone size: .
D gene: .
J gene: TRBJ1-1
V gene: TRBV5-1

CDR3 DNA: TGTGCCAGCAGCTTGGCCCGCTACGAGCAGTACTTC
CDR3 protein: CASSLARYEQYF
clone size: once
D gene: .
J gene: TRBJ2-7
V gene: TRBV5-6

CDR3 DNA: TGTGCCAGCAGTGCACTCAGGGCGGCGGAAGCTTTCTTT
CDR3 protein: CASSALRAAEAFF
clone size: few
D gene: .
J gene: TRBJ1-1
V gene: TRBV2

CDR3 DNA: TGTGCCAGCAAGACGGACACGCTGAACACTGAAGCTTTCTTT
CDR3 protein: CASKTDTLNTEAFF
clone size: .
D gene: .
J gene: TRBJ1-1
V gene: TRBV6-5

CDR3 DNA: TGTGCCAGCAGCGCGGGGCGCGGGGGGGGGCTCCCAGATACGCAGTATTTT
CDR3 protein: CASSAGRGGGLPDTQYF
clone size: .
D gene: TRBD2
J gene: TRBJ2-3
V gene: TRBV9

CDR3 DNA: TGTGCCAGCAGGGCAGGGGCAGATACGCAGTATTTT
CDR3 protein: CASRAGADTQYF
clone size: .
D gene: .
J gene: TRBJ2-3
V gene: TRBV6-6